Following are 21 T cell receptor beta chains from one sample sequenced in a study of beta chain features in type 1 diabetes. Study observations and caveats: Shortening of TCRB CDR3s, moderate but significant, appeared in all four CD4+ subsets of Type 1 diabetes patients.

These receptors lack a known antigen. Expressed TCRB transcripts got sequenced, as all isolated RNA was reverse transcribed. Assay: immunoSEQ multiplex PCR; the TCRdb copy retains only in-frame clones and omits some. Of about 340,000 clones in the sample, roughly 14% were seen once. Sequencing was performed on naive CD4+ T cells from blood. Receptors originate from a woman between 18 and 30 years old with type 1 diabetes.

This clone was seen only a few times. CDR3 region: CASSKNGGQANTEAFF. Written as DNA, the CDR3 is TGTGCCAGCAGCAAGAACGGGGGTCAGGCGAACACTGAAGCTTTCTTT. The gene calls are TRBV7-2 and TRBJ1-1, with a possible D match to TRBD1 (5 bases). Looked up from germline, CDR1 is SGHTA and CDR2 is FQGNSA. The V end lost 5 bases, the J end lost 1 base, and 17 bases lay between the germline ends. The CDR3 extends over 16 amino acids.

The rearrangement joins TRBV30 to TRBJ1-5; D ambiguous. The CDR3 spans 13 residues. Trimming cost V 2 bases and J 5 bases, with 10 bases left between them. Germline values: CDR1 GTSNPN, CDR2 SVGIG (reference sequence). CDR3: CAWSRTEYQPQHF. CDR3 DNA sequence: TGTGCCTGGAGTAGAACAGAATATCAGCCCCAGCATTTT.

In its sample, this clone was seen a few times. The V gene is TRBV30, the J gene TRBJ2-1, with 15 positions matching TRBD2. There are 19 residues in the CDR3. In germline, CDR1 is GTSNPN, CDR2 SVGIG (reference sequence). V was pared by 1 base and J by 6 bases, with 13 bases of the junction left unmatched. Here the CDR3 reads CAWSAGRTSGRAAGNEQFF. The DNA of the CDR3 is TGTGCCTGGAGTGCCGGACGGACTAGCGGGAGGGCCGCGGGCAATGAGCAGTTCTTC.

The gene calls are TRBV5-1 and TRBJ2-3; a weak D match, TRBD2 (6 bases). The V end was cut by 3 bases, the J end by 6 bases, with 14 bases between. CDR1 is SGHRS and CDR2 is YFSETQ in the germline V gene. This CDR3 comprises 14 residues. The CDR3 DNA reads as TGCGCCAGCAGCTCGACTAGACAACACGATACGCAGTATTTT. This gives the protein CASSSTRQHDTQYF. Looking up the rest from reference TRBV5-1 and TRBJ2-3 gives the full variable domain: KAGVTQTPRYLIKTRGQQVTLSCSPISGHRSVSWYQQTPGQGLQFLFEYFSETQRNKGNFPGRFSGRQFSNSRSEMNVSTLELGDSALYLCASSSTRQHDTQYFGPGTRLTVL.

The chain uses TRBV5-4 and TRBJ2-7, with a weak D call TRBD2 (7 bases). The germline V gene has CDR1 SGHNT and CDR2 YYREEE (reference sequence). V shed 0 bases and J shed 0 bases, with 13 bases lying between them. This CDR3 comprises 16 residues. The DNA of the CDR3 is TGTGCCAGCAGCTTGGGCGGCGGGGGCAGCTCCTACGAGCAGTACTTC. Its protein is CASSLGGGGSSYEQYF.

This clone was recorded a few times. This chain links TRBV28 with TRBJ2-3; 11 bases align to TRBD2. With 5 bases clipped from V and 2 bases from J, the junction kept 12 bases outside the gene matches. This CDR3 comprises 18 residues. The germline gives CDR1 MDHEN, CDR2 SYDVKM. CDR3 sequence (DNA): TGTGCCAGCAGTACCAGAATGGGACTAGCGGAACCCACAGATACGCAGTATTTT. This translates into CASSTRMGLAEPTDTQYF.

The CDR3 is CASSEVQGGASYEQYV. The CDR3 bases are TGTGCCAGCAGTGAAGTTCAGGGAGGGGCATCCTACGAGCAGTACGTC. The gene calls are TRBV6-1 and TRBJ2-7, with 7 bases identical to TRBD2. The germline V gene encodes CDR1 MNHNS and CDR2 SASEGT. Germline trimming cut 1 base from V and 1 base from J; bases unmatched to any gene: 7. The CDR3 is made up of 16 amino acids.

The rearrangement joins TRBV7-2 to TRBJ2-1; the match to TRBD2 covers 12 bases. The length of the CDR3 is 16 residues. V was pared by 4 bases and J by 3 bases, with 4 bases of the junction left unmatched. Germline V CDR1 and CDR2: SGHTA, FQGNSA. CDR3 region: CASSYLAGGHYNEQFF. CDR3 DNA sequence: TGTGCCAGCAGCTACCTAGCGGGAGGGCACTACAATGAGCAGTTCTTC. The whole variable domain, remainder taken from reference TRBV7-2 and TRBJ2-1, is GAGVSQSPSNKVTEKGKDVELRCDPISGHTALYWYRQSLGQGLEFLIYFQGNSAPDKSGLPSDRFSAERTGGSVSTLTIQRTQQEDSAVYLCASSYLAGGHYNEQFFGPGTRLTVL.

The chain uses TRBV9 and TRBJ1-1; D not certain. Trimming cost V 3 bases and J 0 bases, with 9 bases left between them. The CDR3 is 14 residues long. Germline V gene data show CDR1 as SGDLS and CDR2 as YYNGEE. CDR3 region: CASSEISMNTEAFF. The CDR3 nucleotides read TGTGCCAGCAGCGAGATAAGCATGAACACTGAAGCTTTCTTT. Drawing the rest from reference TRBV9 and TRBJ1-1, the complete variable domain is DSGVTQTPKHLITATGQRVTLRCSPRSGDLSVYWYQQSLDQGLQFLIQYYNGEERAKGNILERFSAQQFPDLHSELNLSSLELGDSALYFCASSEISMNTEAFFGQGTRLTVV.

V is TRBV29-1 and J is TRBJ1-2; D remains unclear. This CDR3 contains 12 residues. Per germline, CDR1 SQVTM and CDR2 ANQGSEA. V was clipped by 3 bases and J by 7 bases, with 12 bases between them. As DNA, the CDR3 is TGCAGCGTTGATTCGGGGATCCGTGGCTACACCTTC. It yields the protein CSVDSGIRGYTF. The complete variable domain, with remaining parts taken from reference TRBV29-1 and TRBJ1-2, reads SAVISQKPSRDICQRGTSLTIQCQVDSQVTMMFWYRQQPGQSLTLIATANQGSEATYESGFVIDKFPISRPNLTFSTLTVSNMSPEDSSIYLCSVDSGIRGYTFGSGTRLTVV.

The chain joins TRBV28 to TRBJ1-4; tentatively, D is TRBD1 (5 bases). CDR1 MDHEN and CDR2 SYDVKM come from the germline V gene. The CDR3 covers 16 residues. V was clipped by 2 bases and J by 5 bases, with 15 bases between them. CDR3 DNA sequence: TGTGCCAGCAGTTTACACGCGGGGGGGGAAAATGAAAAACTGTTTTTT. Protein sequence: CASSLHAGGENEKLFF. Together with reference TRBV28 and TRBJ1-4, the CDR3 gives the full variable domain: DVKVTQSSRYLVKRTGEKVFLECVQDMDHENMFWYRQDPGLGLRLIYFSYDVKMKEKGDIPEGYSVSREKKERFSLILESASTNQTSMYLCASSLHAGGENEKLFFGSGTQLSVL.

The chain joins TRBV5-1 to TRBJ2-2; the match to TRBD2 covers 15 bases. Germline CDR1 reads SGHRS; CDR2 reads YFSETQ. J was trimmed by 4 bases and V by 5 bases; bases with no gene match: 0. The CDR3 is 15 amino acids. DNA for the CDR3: TGCGCCAGCAGGGGACTAGCGGGAGGCACCGGGGAGCTGTTTTTT. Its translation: CASRGLAGGTGELFF.

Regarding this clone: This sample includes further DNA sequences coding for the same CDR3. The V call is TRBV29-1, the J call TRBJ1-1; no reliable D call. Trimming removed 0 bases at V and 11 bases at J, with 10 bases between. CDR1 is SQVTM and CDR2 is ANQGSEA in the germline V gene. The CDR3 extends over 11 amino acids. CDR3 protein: CSVEEEGGAFF. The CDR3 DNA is TGCAGCGTTGAAGAGGAAGGAGGGGCTTTCTTT.

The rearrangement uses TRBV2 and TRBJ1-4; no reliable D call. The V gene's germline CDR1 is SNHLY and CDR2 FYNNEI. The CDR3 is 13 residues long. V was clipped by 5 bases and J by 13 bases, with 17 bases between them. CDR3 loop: CASSRLEGDVLFF. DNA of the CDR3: TGTGCCAGCAGTCGTCTGGAGGGTGACGTACTGTTTTTT.

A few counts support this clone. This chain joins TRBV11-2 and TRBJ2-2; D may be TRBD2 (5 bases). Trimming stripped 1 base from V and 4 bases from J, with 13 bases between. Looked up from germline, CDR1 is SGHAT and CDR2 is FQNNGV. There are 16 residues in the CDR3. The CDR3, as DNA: TGTGCCAGCAGCTTAGTAGCGCAAACGCCCACCGGGGAGCTGTTTTTT. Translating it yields CASSLVAQTPTGELFF.

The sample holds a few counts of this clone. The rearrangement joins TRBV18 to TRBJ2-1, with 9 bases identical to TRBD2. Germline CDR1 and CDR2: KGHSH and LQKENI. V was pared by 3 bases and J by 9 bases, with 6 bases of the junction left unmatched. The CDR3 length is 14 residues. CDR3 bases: TGTGCCAGCTCACCCTTAGCGGGAGATGGTGAGCAGTTCTTC. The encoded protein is CASSPLAGDGEQFF.

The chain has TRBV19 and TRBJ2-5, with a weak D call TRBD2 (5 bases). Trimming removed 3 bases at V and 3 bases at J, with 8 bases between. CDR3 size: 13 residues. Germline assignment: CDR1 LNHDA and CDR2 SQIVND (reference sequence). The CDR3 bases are TGTGCCAGTAGTATCCGAGCGGAAGAGACCCAGTACTTC. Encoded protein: CASSIRAEETQYF.

CDR3 loop: CASSPVTGEETQYF. The CDR3 bases are TGTGCCAGCTCACCGGTGACAGGGGAAGAGACCCAGTACTTC. The chain combines TRBV18 with TRBJ2-5, with 8 bases lining up with TRBD1. The CDR3 loop spans 14 amino acids. V lost 3 bases, J lost 3 bases, and 3 bases stayed unmatched. CDR1 KGHSH and CDR2 LQKENI come from the germline V gene.

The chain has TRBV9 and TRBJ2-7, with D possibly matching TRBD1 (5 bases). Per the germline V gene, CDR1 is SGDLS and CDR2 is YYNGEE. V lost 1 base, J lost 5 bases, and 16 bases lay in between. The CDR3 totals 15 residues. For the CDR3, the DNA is TGTGCCAGCAGCGTATCAGGGCCGTTTAGCCACGAGCAGTACTTC. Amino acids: CASSVSGPFSHEQYF.

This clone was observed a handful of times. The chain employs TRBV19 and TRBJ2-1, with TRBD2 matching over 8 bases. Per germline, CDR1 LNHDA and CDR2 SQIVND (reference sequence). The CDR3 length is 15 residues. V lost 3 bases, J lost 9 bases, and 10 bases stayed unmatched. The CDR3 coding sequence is TGTGCCAGTAGTATGGGTCTAGCGGGTCGTAGTGAGCAGTTCTTC. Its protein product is CASSMGLAGRSEQFF.

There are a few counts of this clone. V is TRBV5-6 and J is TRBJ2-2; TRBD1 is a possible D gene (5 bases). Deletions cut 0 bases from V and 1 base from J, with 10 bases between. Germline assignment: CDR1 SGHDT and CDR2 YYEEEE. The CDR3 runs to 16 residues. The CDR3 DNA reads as TGTGCCAGCAGCTTGGCCTACAGGAAGAACACCGGGGAGCTGTTTTTT. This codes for CASSLAYRKNTGELFF.